Following are 10 T cell receptor beta chains from one sample sequenced in a study of spatial heterogeneity in lung cancer. Time point reported: sample taken at primary tumor resection. Whole-study findings and limits: Tumors with more nonsynonymous mutations had more expanded intratumoral alpha and beta TCRs.

MiXCR was run by TCRdb on the 5' RACE reads, yielding one entry per CDR3 protein. Among some 14,000 distinct CDR3 sequences, 5.6% were seen once, and the ten largest hold around 10%. The antigens for these receptors are not known. The specimen comprised lung tumor tissue, sampled at surgery. Source of these receptors: a female donor with early-stage non-small cell lung cancer.

This clonotype ranks as medium-sized (0.01 to 0.1%). A library made for alpha chains picked up this beta chain off target, so its size means little. The rearrangement uses TRBV7-9 and TRBJ1-6; 11 nucleotides line up with TRBD1. Trimming took 3 bases from V and 9 from J; bases not matched to a gene: 4. CDR1 is SEHNR and CDR2 is FQNEAQ in the germline V gene (reference sequence). There are 15 residues in the CDR3. The CDR3 region has the DNA TGTGCCAGCAGCTTCGGACAGGGGGCGGTTTCACCCCTCCACTTT. Protein product: CASSFGQGAVSPLHF.

This clonotype was seen many times. Since the library was made to target alpha chains, this beta chain is a stray read and its abundance is not meaningful. The chain has TRBV30 and TRBJ1-2, with 7 bases that match TRBD1. The CDR3 length is 13 residues. V lost 3 bases, J lost 4 bases, and 5 bases stayed unmatched. From germline, CDR1 is GTSNPN and CDR2 SVGIG (reference sequence). The CDR3 bases are TGTGCCTGGAGAACGACAGGGACCTATGGCTACACCTTC. This codes for CAWRTTGTYGYTF.

A word on this clonotype: This beta chain is an off-target read within a library intended for alpha chains, so its frequency means little. V usage is TRBV7-2 and J usage is TRBJ2-3, with 12 bases lining up with TRBD2. With V trimmed by 2 bases and J by 6 bases, 3 bases remained unmatched. Germline CDR1 is SGHTA and CDR2 is FQGNSA. The CDR3 has 15 residues. CDR3 amino acids: CASSLPLAGGDTQYF. CDR3 bases: TGTGCCAGCAGCTTACCCCTAGCGGGAGGGGATACGCAGTATTTT.

The table lists this clonotype with many counts. This beta chain is off target for a library built for alpha chains, so its abundance means little. V and J are TRBV28 and TRBJ1-6; D might be TRBD1 (5 bases). Trimming pared 5 bases from V and 8 bases from J, leaving 19 bases between. This CDR3 comprises 16 residues. Germline-derived CDR1 and CDR2 are MDHEN and SYDVKM. The CDR3: CASSTGLTLLYSPLHF. The CDR3, as DNA: TGTGCCAGCAGTACGGGGCTAACACTGCTCTATTCACCCCTCCACTTT.

This clonotype is deemed medium-sized. This beta chain lies outside the target of a library built for alpha chains; its clone size means little. This chain uses TRBV4-1 with TRBJ2-1; D might be TRBD1 (6 bases). Trimming took 0 bases from V and 1 from J, leaving 13 bases between them. CDR1 is MGHRA and CDR2 is YSYEKL in the germline V gene. The CDR3 spans 17 residues. The CDR3 sequence: CASSQDPGQGSYNEQFF. In nucleotides, the CDR3 is TGCGCCAGCAGCCAAGATCCGGGGCAGGGGTCCTACAATGAGCAGTTCTTC.

This clonotype was picked up many times. Within a library made for alpha chains, this beta chain is off target, and its count is uninformative. This chain joins TRBV20-1 and TRBJ2-1, with D unclear. The germline V gene encodes CDR1 DFQATT and CDR2 SNEGSKA (reference sequence). The V end lost 0 bases, the J end lost 11 bases, and 8 bases lay between the germline ends. This CDR3 has 11 amino acids. For the CDR3, the DNA is TGCAGTGCTAGAGATACAAGAAAGCAGTTCTTC. This translates into CSARDTRKQFF.

This clonotype was counted ten times or more. Since the library was made to target alpha chains, this beta chain is a stray read and its abundance is not meaningful. CDR3 in DNA: TGTGCCAGCAGCTTAGGGGCAGGGTTTCGTTCACCCCTCCACTTT. Protein: CASSLGAGFRSPLHF. The chain couples TRBV7-9 to TRBJ1-6, with D tentatively TRBD1 (5 bases). Germline V CDR1 and CDR2: SEHNR, FQNEAQ (reference sequence). V lost 1 base and J 9 bases, leaving 13 bases between the germline ends. The CDR3 has 15 amino acids.

In this sample, this clonotype turned up many times. Being off target in a library aimed at alpha chains, this beta chain has a size of little meaning. The J gene is TRBJ2-5, the V gene TRBV29-1, with a possible D match to TRBD1 (6 bases). CDR3 length: 17 amino acids. Germline-derived CDR1 and CDR2 are SQVTM and ANQGSEA. V was clipped by 1 base and J by 1 base, with 19 bases between them. The CDR3 spells CSVEGRGTGFPQETQYF. The DNA of the CDR3 is TGCAGCGTTGAAGGGAGAGGTACAGGGTTTCCCCAAGAGACCCAGTACTTC.

This clonotype was counted many times. This beta chain slipped into a library made for alpha chains as a stray read, so its size is not meaningful. The chain employs TRBV7-2 and TRBJ1-6; D unclear. CDR3 size: 12 residues. The germline V gene has CDR1 SGHTA and CDR2 FQGNSA. The ends were cut back, 1 base at V and 7 bases at J, with 2 bases in the middle. The DNA for the CDR3 is TGTGCCAGCAGCTTAGAAAATTCACCCCTCCACTTT. It specifies CASSLENSPLHF.

This clonotype has at least ten counts. The library was built for alpha chains, so this beta chain is an off-target read and its size means little. V usage is TRBV30 and J usage is TRBJ2-3, with 11 bases lining up with TRBD2. Germline V gene data show CDR1 as GTSNPN and CDR2 as SVGIG (reference sequence). The CDR3 loop spans 14 amino acids. V was pared by 6 bases and J by 1 base, with 3 bases of the junction left unmatched. CDR3: CACSLAGGTDTQYF. Here the CDR3 DNA reads TGTGCCTGCTCACTAGCGGGGGGCACAGATACGCAGTATTTT.